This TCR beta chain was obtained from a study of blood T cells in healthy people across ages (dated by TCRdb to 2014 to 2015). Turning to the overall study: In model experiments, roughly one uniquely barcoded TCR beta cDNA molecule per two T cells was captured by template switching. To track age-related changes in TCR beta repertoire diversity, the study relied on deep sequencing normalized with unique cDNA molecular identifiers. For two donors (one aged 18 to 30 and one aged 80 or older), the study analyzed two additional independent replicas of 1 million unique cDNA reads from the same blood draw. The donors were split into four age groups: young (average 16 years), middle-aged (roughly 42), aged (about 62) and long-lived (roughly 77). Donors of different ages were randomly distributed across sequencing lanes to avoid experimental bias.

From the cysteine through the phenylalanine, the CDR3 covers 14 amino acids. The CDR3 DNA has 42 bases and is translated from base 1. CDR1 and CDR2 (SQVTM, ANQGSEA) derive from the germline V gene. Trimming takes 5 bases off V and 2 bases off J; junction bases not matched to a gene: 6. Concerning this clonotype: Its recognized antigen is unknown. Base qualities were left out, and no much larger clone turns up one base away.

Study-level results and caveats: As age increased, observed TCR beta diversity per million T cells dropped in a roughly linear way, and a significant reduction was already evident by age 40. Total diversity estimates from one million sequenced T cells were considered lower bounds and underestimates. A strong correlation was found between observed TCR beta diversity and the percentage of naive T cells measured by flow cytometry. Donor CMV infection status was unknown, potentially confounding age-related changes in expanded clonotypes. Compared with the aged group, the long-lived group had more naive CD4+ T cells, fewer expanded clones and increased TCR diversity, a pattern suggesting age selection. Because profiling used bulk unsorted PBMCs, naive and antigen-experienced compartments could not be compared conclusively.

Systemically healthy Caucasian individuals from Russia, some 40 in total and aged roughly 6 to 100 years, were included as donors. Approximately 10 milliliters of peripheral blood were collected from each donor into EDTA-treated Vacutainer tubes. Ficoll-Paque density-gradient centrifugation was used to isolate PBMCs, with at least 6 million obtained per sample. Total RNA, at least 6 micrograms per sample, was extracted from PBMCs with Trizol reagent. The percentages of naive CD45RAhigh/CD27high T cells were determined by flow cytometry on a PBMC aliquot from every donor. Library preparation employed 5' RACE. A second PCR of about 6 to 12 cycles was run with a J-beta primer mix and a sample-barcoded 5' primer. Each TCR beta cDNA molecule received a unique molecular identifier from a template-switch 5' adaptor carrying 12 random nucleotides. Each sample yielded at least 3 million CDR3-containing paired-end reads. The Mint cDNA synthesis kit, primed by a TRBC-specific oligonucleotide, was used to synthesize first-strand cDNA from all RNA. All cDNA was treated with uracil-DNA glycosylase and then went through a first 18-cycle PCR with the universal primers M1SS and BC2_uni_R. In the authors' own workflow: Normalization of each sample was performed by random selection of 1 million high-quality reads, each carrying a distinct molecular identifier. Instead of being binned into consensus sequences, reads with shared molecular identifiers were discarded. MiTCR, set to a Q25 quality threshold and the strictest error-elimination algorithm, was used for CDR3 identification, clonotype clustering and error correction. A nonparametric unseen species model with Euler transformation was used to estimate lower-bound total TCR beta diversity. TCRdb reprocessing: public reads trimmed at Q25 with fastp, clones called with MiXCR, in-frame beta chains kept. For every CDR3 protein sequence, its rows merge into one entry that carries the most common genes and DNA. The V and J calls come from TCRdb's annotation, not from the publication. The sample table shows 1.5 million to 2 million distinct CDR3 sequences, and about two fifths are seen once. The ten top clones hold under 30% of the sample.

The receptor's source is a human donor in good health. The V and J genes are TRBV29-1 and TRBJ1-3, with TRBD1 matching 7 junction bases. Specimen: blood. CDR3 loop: CSVPEDRAGNTIYF. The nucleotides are TGCAGCGTTCCAGAAGACAGGGCTGGAAACACCATATATTTT.